The next 9 T cell receptor beta chains were all read from a single sample in a study of blood T cell repertoires in COVID-19. Data came from immunoSEQ multiplex PCR; TCRdb stores just in-frame clones and leaves some out. The sample lists 120,000 or so clones, 65% to 90% occurring once. The sequenced sample was peripheral blood. The receptors originated from a woman in her sixties with acute or convalescent COVID-19.

J is TRBJ1-2 and V is TRBV2; 7 positions match TRBD1. The CDR3 spans 15 residues. V was pared by 4 bases and J by 0 bases, with 5 bases of the junction left unmatched. Germline V gene lookup returns CDR1 SNHLY and CDR2 FYNNEI. CDR3 in amino acids: CASSGQGNPNYGYTF. The DNA of the CDR3 is TGTGCCAGCAGTGGACAGGGAAACCCTAACTATGGCTACACCTTC.

The V gene is TRBV14, the J gene TRBJ2-1; 7 bases agree with TRBD1. Germline V gives CDR1 SGHDN, CDR2 FVKESK. The CDR3 has 15 residues. Unmatched junction bases numbered 11, after V lost 4 bases and J lost 8 bases. CDR3 bases: TGTGCCAGCAGCCCCCGCCGGACAGGAGGAGATGAGCAGTTCTTC. Residues: CASSPRRTGGDEQFF.

This clone has a handful of counts. The chain couples TRBV10-3 to TRBJ2-1; TRBD2 aligns across 13 bases. The V segment lost 10 bases and the J segment 6 bases; nucleotides outside the gene matches: 3. Per germline, CDR1 ENHRY and CDR2 SYGVKD. The CDR3 sequence is 13 residues long. The CDR3 nucleotides are TGTGCCACCGGACTAGCGGGAGCCAATGAGCAGTTCTTC. It is translated as CATGLAGANEQFF.

The chain links TRBV24-1 to TRBJ2-5, with a weak D call TRBD1 (6 bases). Trimming took off 4 bases at V and 4 bases at J, with 12 bases between the two ends. The CDR3 length is 14 residues. Looked up from germline, CDR1 is KGHDR and CDR2 is SFDVKD. The CDR3 loop reads CATSEATGGETQYF. The CDR3 coding sequence is TGTGCCACCAGTGAGGCGACAGGTGGAGAGACCCAGTACTTC.

J is TRBJ1-1 and V is TRBV3-1 (or the pseudogene TRBV3-2); D might be TRBD1 (5 bases). V was shortened by 4 bases and J by 5 bases, with 20 bases between the two germline ends. The CDR3 runs 16 residues. CDR1 and CDR2 (germline): LGHDT, YNNKEL (reference sequence). CDR3 DNA sequence: TGTGCCAGCAGCCGAGCCTCTGGGGGGGGTTGGACTGAAGCTTTCTTT. Protein product: CASSRASGGGWTEAFF.

The J gene is TRBJ2-5, the V gene TRBV9, with 9 bases lining up with TRBD2. In germline, CDR1 is SGDLS, CDR2 YYNGEE. CDR3 size: 16 residues. V lost 7 bases, J lost 0 bases, and 10 bases stayed unmatched. The chain's CDR3 is CASAVGGGEYQETQYF. The CDR3 DNA reads as TGTGCCAGCGCCGTGGGCGGGGGGGAATACCAAGAGACCCAGTACTTC.

This chain connects TRBV28 to TRBJ2-1; 8 nucleotides agree with TRBD2. The CDR3 contains 16 residues. V lost 2 bases to trimming and J lost 0 bases; unmatched junction nucleotides: 3. Germline values: CDR1 MDHEN, CDR2 SYDVKM. The CDR3 sequence: CASSLVAGGSYNEQFF. The CDR3 DNA sequence: TGTGCCAGCAGTTTAGTGGCGGGGGGCTCCTACAATGAGCAGTTCTTC.

The gene calls are TRBV19 and TRBJ1-1; D unclear. The CDR3 has 12 amino acids. Germline V gives CDR1 LNHDA, CDR2 SQIVND (reference sequence). Trimming pared 3 bases from V and 9 bases from J, leaving 11 bases between. The CDR3 region has the DNA TGTGCCAGTAGTATTAGGACGGGGAAAGCTTTCTTT. This codes for CASSIRTGKAFF.

The chain combines TRBV3-1 (or the pseudogene TRBV3-2) with TRBJ1-3, with D possibly being TRBD1 (6 bases). The CDR3 is 17 amino acids. Germline V gene lookup returns CDR1 LGHDT and CDR2 YNNKEL (reference sequence). The V end was cut by 2 bases, the J end by 0 bases, with 14 bases between. CDR3: CASSQTRDTYSGNTIYF. CDR3 in DNA: TGTGCCAGCAGCCAAACCCGGGACACCTACTCTGGAAACACCATATATTTT.